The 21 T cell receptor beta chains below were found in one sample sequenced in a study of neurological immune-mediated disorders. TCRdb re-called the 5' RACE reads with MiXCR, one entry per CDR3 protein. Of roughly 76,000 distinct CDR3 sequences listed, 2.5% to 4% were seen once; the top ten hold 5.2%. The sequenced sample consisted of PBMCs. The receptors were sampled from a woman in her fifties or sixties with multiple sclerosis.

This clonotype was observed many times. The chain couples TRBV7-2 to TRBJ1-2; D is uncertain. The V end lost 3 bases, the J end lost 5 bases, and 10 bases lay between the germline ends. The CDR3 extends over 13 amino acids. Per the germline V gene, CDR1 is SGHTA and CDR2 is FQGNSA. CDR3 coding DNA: TGTGCCAGCAGCTTGTCGGGAAAGTATGGCTACACCTTC. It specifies CASSLSGKYGYTF.

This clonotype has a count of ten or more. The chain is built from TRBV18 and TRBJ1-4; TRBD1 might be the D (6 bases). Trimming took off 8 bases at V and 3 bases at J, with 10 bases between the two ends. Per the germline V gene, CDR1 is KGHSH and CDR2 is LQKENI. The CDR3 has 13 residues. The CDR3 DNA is TGTGCCAGCCAACAGGGACCTAATGAAAAACTGTTTTTT. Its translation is CASQQGPNEKLFF.

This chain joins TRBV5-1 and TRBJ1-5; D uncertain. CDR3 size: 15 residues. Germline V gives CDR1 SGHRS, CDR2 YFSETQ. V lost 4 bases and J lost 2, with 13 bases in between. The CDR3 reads CASSHGWVGNQPQHF. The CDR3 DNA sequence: TGCGCCAGCAGCCACGGATGGGTCGGCAATCAGCCCCAGCATTTT.

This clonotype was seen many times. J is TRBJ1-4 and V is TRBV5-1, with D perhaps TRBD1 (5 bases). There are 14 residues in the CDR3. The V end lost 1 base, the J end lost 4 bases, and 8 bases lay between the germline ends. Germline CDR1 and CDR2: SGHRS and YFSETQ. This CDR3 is CASSLRGNNEKLFF. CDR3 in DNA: TGCGCCAGCAGCTTGCGGGGGAATAATGAAAAACTGTTTTTT.

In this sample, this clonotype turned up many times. The CDR3 DNA sequence: TGTGCCAGCAGCTTGGGGGAGGGGCTCTACAATGAGCAGTTCTTC. Translating it yields CASSLGEGLYNEQFF. The rearrangement joins TRBV5-5 to TRBJ2-1; the match to TRBD2 covers 7 bases. The junction had 3 bases not matched to a gene; V was cut back by 0 bases and J by 3 bases. The CDR3 contains 15 residues. Per germline, CDR1 SGHKS and CDR2 YYEKEE (reference sequence).

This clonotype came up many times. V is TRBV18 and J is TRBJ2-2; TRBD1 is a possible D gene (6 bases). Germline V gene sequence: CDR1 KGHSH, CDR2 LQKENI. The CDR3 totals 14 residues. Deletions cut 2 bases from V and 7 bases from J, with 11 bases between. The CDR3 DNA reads TGTGCCAGCTCACCAAACAGGGCCGACGGGGAGCTGTTTTTT. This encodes CASSPNRADGELFF.

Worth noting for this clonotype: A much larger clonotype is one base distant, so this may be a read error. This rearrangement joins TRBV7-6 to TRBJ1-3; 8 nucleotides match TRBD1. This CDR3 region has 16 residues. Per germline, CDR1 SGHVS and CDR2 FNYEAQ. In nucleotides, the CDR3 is TGTGCCAGCAGCTTAGCGCAGACAGGGGCTGGAAAAACCATATATTTT. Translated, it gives CASSLAQTGAGKTIYF.

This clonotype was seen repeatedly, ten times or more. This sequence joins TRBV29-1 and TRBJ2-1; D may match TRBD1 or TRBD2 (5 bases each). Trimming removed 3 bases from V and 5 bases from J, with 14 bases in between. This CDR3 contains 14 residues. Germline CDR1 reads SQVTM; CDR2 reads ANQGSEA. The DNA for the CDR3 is TGCAGCGTTGACGGGGCAGGGATGAACAATGAGCAGTTCTTC. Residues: CSVDGAGMNNEQFF.

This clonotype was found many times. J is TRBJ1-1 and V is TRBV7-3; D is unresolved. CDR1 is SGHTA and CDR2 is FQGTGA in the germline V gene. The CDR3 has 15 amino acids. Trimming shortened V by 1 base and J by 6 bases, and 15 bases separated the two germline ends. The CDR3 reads CASSLNALGLSEAFF. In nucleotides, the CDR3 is TGTGCCAGCAGCTTAAATGCGTTGGGTTTATCTGAAGCTTTCTTT.

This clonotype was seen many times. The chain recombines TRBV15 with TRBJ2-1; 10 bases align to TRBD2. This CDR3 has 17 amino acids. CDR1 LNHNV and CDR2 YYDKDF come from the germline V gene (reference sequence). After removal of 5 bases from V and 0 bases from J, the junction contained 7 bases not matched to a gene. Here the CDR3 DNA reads TGTGCCACCAGCGGATTAGCGGGAGGACCCTCCTACAATGAGCAGTTCTTC. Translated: CATSGLAGGPSYNEQFF. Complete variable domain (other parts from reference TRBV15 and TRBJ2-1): DAMVIQNPRYQVTQFGKPVTLSCSQTLNHNVMYWYQQKSSQAPKLLFHYYDKDFNNEADTPDNFQSRRPNTSFCFLDIRSPGLGDTAMYLCATSGLAGGPSYNEQFFGPGTRLTVL.

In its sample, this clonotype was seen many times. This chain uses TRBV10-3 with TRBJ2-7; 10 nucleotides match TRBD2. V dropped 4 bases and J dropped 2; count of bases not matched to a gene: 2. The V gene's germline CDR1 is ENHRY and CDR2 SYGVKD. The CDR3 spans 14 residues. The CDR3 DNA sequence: TGTGCCATCAGTGCAGCGGGGGGGGCCTACGAGCAGTACGTC. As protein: CAISAAGGAYEQYV.

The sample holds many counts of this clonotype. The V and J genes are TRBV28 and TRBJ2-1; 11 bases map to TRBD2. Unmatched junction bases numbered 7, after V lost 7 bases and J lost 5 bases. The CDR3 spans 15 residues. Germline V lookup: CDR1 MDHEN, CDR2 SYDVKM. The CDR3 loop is CASIPGLAVDNEQFF. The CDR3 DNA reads TGTGCCAGCATCCCGGGACTAGCGGTAGACAATGAGCAGTTCTTC.

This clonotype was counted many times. The CDR3 DNA sequence: TGTGCCACCAGTGATTCTAGCGGGAATTTCAATGAGCAGTTCTTC. Its translation: CATSDSSGNFNEQFF. V gene TRBV24-1 combines with J gene TRBJ2-1; 9 nucleotides line up with TRBD2. The trim removed 2 bases at V and 6 bases at J, leaving 4 bases unmatched. This CDR3 is 15 amino acids long. Germline assignment: CDR1 KGHDR and CDR2 SFDVKD.

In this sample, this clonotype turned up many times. CDR3 loop: CSAPSGPPNLYEQYF. CDR3 DNA: TGCAGTGCTCCGTCAGGGCCCCCGAATCTATACGAGCAGTACTTC. This sequence joins TRBV20-1 and TRBJ2-7; D is possibly TRBD1 (5 bases). In germline, CDR1 is DFQATT, CDR2 SNEGSKA (reference sequence). The germline V and J ends were trimmed by 5 bases and 4 bases, with 21 bases remaining between them. This CDR3 comprises 15 residues.

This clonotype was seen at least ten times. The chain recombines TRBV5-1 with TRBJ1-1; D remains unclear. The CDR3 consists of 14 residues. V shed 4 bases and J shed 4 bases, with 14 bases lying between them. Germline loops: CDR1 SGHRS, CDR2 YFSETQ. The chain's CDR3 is CASSPLRVTTEAFF. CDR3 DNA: TGCGCCAGCAGCCCCCTCCGAGTCACCACTGAAGCTTTCTTT.

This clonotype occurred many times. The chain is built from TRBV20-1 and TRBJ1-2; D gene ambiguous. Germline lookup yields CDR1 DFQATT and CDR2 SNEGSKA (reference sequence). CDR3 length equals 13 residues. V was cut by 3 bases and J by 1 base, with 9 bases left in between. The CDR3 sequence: CSASGSINYGYTF. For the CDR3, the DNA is TGCAGTGCTAGTGGTTCGATTAACTATGGCTACACCTTC.

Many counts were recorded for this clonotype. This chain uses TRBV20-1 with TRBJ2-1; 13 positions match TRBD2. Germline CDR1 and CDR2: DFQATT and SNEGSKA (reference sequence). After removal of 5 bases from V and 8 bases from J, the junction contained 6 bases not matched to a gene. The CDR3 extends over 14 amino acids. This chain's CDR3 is CSAATSGRRDEQFF. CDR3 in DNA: TGCAGTGCTGCGACTAGCGGGAGGAGAGATGAGCAGTTCTTC.

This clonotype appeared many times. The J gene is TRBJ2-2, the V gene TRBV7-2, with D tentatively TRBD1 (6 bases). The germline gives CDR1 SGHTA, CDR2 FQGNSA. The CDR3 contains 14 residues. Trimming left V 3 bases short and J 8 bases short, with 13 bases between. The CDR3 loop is CASSFQTGLGELFF. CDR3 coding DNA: TGTGCCAGCAGCTTCCAGACAGGCCTTGGGGAGCTGTTTTTT. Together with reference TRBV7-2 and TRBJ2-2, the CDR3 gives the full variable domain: GAGVSQSPSNKVTEKGKDVELRCDPISGHTALYWYRQSLGQGLEFLIYFQGNSAPDKSGLPSDRFSAERTGGSVSTLTIQRTQQEDSAVYLCASSFQTGLGELFFGEGSRLTVL.

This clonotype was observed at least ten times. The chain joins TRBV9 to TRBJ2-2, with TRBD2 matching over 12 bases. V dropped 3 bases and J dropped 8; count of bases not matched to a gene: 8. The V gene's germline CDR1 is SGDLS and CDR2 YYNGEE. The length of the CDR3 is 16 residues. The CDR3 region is CASSALAGGPLGELFF. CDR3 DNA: TGTGCCAGCAGCGCCCTAGCGGGAGGGCCGTTGGGGGAGCTGTTTTTT.

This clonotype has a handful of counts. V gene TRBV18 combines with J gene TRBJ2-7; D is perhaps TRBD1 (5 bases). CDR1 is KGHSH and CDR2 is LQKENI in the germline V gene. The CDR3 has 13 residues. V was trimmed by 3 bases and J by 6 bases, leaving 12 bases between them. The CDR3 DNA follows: TGTGCCAGCTCACCGACAGTTTCAGCCGAGCAGTACGTC. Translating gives CASSPTVSAEQYV.

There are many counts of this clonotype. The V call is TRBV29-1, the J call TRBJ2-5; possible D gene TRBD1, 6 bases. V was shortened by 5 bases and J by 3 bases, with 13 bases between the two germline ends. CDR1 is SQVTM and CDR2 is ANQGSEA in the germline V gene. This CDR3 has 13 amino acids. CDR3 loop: CSVPGQTEETQYF. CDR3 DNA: TGCAGCGTTCCAGGACAGACAGAAGAGACCCAGTACTTC.